A selection of T cell receptor beta chains follows, all from one sample in a study of monozygotic twins with inflammatory bowel disease. TCRdb re-analyzed the 5' RACE reads; it lists each CDR3 protein once, without DNA. Its table lists about 440,000 distinct CDR3 sequences. The source material was blood. The receptors originated from a human donor with ulcerative colitis or Crohn's disease, or a healthy co-twin of an affected twin (not recorded which). Both conserved end residues are part of each CDR3.

cdr3_aa j_call v_call
CASRPTGAGGYEQYF TRBJ2-7 TRBV5-1
CSASRANQPQHF TRBJ1-5 TRBV20-1
CASIPRGRPYNEQFF TRBJ2-1 TRBV6-2/TRBV6-3
CASSASGRDYEQYF TRBJ2-7 TRBV19
CASSLGDREGEKLFF TRBJ1-4 TRBV7-9
CASSEFGLGSSYEQYF TRBJ2-7 TRBV2
CSVVGTGANTGELFF TRBJ2-2 TRBV29-1
CASSPPVGSSTDTQYF TRBJ2-3 TRBV7-9
CSARDRGTGSTYNEQFF TRBJ2-1 TRBV20-1
CTSSPGSPDTQYF TRBJ2-3 TRBV18
CSVGGQGPSEETQYF TRBJ2-5 TRBV29-1
CASSQGAGTVVETQYF TRBJ2-5 TRBV4-1
CASSSGTSGKPYEQYF TRBJ2-7 TRBV12-3/TRBV12-4
CAISDQGRETQYF TRBJ2-5 TRBV10-3
CASGYLGDSYEQYF TRBJ2-7 TRBV6-5
CASSLATAAIEAFF TRBJ1-1 TRBV7-2
CASSLVGQGAHEQYF TRBJ2-7 TRBV5-1
CASSQSDSGANVLTF TRBJ2-6 TRBV14
CASSLKTTPLHF TRBJ1-6 TRBV13
CASTHGQGNNEQFF TRBJ2-1 TRBV5-1
CAIRGLAGDNEQFF TRBJ2-1 TRBV10-3
CASKKHSGRDETQYF TRBJ2-5 TRBV7-2
CSARASGAETQYF TRBJ2-5 TRBV20-1
CASSRLDQSNSPLHF TRBJ1-6 TRBV3-1
CASSQDRGGLTNEKLFF TRBJ1-4 TRBV4-3
CASSLTQGEAFF TRBJ1-1 TRBV7-8
CASSPWEAGGSTDTQYF TRBJ2-3 TRBV11-2
CASSRRAGIRSNQPRHF TRBJ1-5 TRBV12-3/TRBV12-4
CSARTSGIETQYF TRBJ2-5 TRBV20-1
CASSLASVTGELFF TRBJ2-2 TRBV7-2
CASSSGGTPETQYF TRBJ2-5 TRBV5-5
CASSDYPQGDRTEAFF TRBJ1-1 TRBV5-6
CASSYPGTGNTEAFF TRBJ1-1 TRBV5-8
CASSLGRGLVQPQHF TRBJ1-5 TRBV7-2
CASSSIGAREHSPLHF TRBJ1-6 TRBV28
CASSFQGVNYGYTF TRBJ1-2 TRBV28
CASSVSGRDTQYF TRBJ2-3 TRBV25-1
CASRKGGSYEQYF TRBJ2-7 TRBV19
CASSLKRDYEQYF TRBJ2-7 TRBV7-2
CSARDAENYGYTF TRBJ1-2 TRBV20-1
CASVSAGGQTGELFF TRBJ2-2 TRBV27
CASSFLGTSGTDTQYF TRBJ2-3 TRBV7-2
CASSLVPGNEQFF TRBJ2-1 TRBV5-6
CSARAEPSGANVLTF TRBJ2-6 TRBV20-1
CASSLFEGWAYGYTF TRBJ1-2 TRBV27
CAWSDAGELFF TRBJ2-2 TRBV30
CASSRGGSSNQPQHF TRBJ1-5 TRBV7-9